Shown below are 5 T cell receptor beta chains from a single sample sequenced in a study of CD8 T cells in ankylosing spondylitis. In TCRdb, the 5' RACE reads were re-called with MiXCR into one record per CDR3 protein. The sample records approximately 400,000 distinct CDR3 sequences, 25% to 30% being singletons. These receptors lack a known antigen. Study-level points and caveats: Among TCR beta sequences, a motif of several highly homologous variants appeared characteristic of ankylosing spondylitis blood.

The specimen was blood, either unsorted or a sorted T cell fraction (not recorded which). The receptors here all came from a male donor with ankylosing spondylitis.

The CDR3 reads CASSRLWPGYGYTF. The CDR3 DNA is TGTGCCAGCAGTCGGTTGTGGCCGGGCTATGGCTACACCTTC. The rearrangement links TRBV2 to TRBJ1-2; no firm D call. Germline-derived CDR1 and CDR2 are SNHLY and FYNNEI. V was shortened by 5 bases and J by 4 bases, with 14 bases between the two germline ends. This CDR3 has 14 amino acids.

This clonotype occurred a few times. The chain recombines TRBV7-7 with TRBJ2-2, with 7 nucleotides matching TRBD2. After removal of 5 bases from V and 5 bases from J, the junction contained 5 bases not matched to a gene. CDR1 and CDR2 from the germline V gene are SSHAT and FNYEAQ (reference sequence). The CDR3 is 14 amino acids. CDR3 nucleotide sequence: TGTGCCAGCAGCCGTGACGGGAGGACCGGGGAGCTGTTTTTT. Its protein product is CASSRDGRTGELFF. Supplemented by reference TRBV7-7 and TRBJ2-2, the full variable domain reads GAGVSQSPRYKVTKRGQDVTLRCDPISSHATLYWYQQALGQGPEFLTYFNYEAQPDKSGLPSDRFSAERPEGSISTLTIQRTEQRDSAMYRCASSRDGRTGELFFGEGSRLTVL.

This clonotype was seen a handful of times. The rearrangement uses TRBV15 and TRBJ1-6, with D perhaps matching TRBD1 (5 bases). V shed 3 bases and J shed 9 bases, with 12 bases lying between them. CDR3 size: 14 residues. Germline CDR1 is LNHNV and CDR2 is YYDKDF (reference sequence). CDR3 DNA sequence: TGTGCCACCAGCAGGAAGACAGCGGGTTCACCCCTCCACTTT. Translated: CATSRKTAGSPLHF.

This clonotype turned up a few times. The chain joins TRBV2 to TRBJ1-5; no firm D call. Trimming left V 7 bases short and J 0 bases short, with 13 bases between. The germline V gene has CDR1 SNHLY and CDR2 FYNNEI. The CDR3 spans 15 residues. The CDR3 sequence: CASTPQTHSNQPQHF. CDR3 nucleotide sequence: TGTGCCAGCACCCCACAGACCCATAGCAATCAGCCCCAGCATTTT. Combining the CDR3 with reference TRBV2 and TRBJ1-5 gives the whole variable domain EPEVTQTPSHQVTQMGQEVILRCVPISNHLYFYWYRQILGQKVEFLVSFYNNEISEKSEIFDDQFSVERPDGSNFTLKIRSTKLEDSAMYFCASTPQTHSNQPQHFGDGTRLSIL.

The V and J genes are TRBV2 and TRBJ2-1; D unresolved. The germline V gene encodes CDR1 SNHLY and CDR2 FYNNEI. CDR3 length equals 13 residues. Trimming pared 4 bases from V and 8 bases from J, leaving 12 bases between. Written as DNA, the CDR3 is TGTGCCAGCAGTGCTATCCAACGGGATGAGCAGTTCTTC. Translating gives CASSAIQRDEQFF.